Below, one TCR beta chain is given with its context. Its antigen specificity is not known. Base qualities are not recorded, but no much larger clone differs from it by a single base. In the paper's terms, the time point label means: cells obtained before transplantation from donor or recipient. CD3+CD4+ and CD3+CD8+ populations were FACS-sorted from unstimulated pre-transplant donor and recipient cells taken from spleen or lymph nodes. The method behind the library was the immunoSEQ multiplex PCR assay. In most patients, genomic DNA was isolated using the Qiagen DNeasy Blood and Tissue Kit and sent frozen to Adaptive Biotechnologies for TCR sequencing. For most patients, high-throughput TCR-beta CDR3 sequencing of genomic DNA was performed by Adaptive Biotechnologies. Concerning the study's data processing: TCR sequencing data were retrieved from Adaptive's ImmunoSEQ software for more than 15 patients, whereas a few other patients were processed with MiXCR and VDJtools. To correct CD4 versus CD8 sorting errors, sequences present in both subsets at a frequency ratio below 5:1 were removed. CDR3 nucleotide sequences shared between donor and recipient were removed because the origin of such sequences could not be assigned. To count as alloreactive, a clone needed at least 2-fold expansion over unstimulated cells and a minimum CFSE-low frequency of 0.002% (template counts) or 0.001% (read counts). Mappable clones were those detected in sequenced pre-transplant spleen, lymph node, or MLR CFSE-low populations of the donor or recipient. Cumulative frequency of alloreactive clones was calculated as a percentage of all sequences weighted by copy number. The clones in this table, taken by TCRdb from immuneACCESS, are in-frame only. Not every clone is retained; where verified, under half of the shortfall comes from an unresolved V gene, and the cause of the rest is unknown. That table furnishes V, J and clone size, whereas the DNA furnished D and trimming. The sample profile shows fewer than 95,000 clones; over 90% of them were found once. The ten largest clonotypes hold approximately 0.2% of the sample.

Taken from cysteine to phenylalanine, the CDR3 has 15 residues. The kept DNA is CDR3 alone, 45 bases in frame from the first base. CDR1 and CDR2 were assigned from the germline V gene (reference sequence) as SGHNT and YYREEE. The junction carries 15 bases between V and J, which are trimmed by 0 bases and 8 bases respectively. The sample originates from a study of graft-versus-host responses after intestinal transplantation (dated by TCRdb to about 2021). The study in broad terms: Recipients received multivisceral, liver-intestinal, or isolated intestinal transplants. Anti-thymocyte globulin induction was given to all recipients, followed by maintenance tacrolimus and steroids for 2 to 3 years. Graft-versus-host and host-versus-graft alloreactive T cell clones were tracked in the graft, circulation and bone marrow after intestinal transplantation using bulk TCR-beta CDR3 sequencing. To identify alloreactive clones, pre-transplant mixed lymphocyte reaction products were sequenced and then compared with unstimulated pre-transplant donor and recipient T cells. The cohort enrolled 20 to 30 intestinal transplant recipients including one retransplant, and a few patients lacking pretransplant specimens were excluded. Donor T cell macrochimerism was defined as a peak of at least 4% donor T cells among recipient peripheral blood mononuclear cells. Rather than going through the commercial service, samples from three later patients were sequenced in-house on an Illumina MiSeq and processed with MiXCR.

Summary of the overall study and its limitations: In the allografts of patients with donor T cell macrochimerism, GvH to HvG T cell clonal ratios were high. Early after transplant, peak levels of circulating GvH clones were associated with declines in HvG clones. GvH clones turned up in recipient bone marrow, with some appearing earlier in ileal mucosa or blood, a pattern consistent with an intestinal mucosal origin. The relatively low number and heterogeneity of intestinal transplant patients limited the conclusions.

Material: unstimulated CD4+ T cells sorted from spleen or lymph node cells, obtained before transplant. The rearranged chain carries TRBV5-4 and TRBJ2-1, with TRBD2 as a weak D call on 7 bases. The origin of this receptor is a human donor who was the organ donor for an intestinal transplant. The DNA reads as follows: TGTGCCAGCAGCTTGGTAGGGGGGGGGCCGGATGAGCAGTTCTTC. Its protein reads: CASSLVGGGPDEQFF.